This T cell receptor (beta chain) appears in the sequencing data of a study of identical twins. Study-wide findings and caveats: With abundant cord blood beta clonotypes, insertions were fewer; memory repertoires showed no such pattern. Weaker excess sharing between twins was seen in beta out-of-frame sequences. Twins shared out-of-frame alpha sequences with excess low generation probability.

The CDR3 has 13 residues. Per germline, CDR1 SQVTM and CDR2 ANQGSEA. The junction had 6 bases not matched to a gene; V was cut back by 6 bases and J by 6 bases. A universal primer site was created by template switching, with the cDNA bearing unique molecular identifiers. Using its own MiXCR run on the 5' RACE reads, TCRdb lists one record per CDR3 protein. The data contain roughly 700,000 distinct CDR3 sequences, 8.6% of them seen just once; the ten biggest clones take up about 0.98%. This clonotype has only a few counts. The antigen is undetermined. Separately, the same data were catalogued under a study of yellow fever vaccine responses in identical twins.

The chain joins TRBV29-1 to TRBJ2-2, with 8 bases fitting TRBD1. The sequence was obtained from a woman aged 18-35 years in good health. Material: PBMCs. In DNA form, the CDR3 reads TGCAGCGTCCGGGACAGGTTGGCCGGGGAGCTGTTTTTT. It specifies CSVRDRLAGELFF.